This T cell receptor beta chain comes out of a study of blood T cell repertoires in COVID-19. Overall study context: PBMCs, B-cell-depleted T cells, or T cells were the source of the cDNA or gDNA that made up the material.

This CDR3 has 15 amino acids. The germline V gene has CDR1 SGHRS and CDR2 YFSETQ. V gave up 4 bases and J gave up 1 base, with 12 bases separating them. Source study methods: Reference gene primer amplification in the assay estimated nucleated cell counts. Generated by immunoSEQ multiplex PCR, the TCRdb table keeps only in-frame clones and is missing some. That table supplies the V and J calls and clone size; D and trimming were determined from the DNA. The sample gives 120,000 to 150,000 clones, more than 75% of which show up once; less than 45% is in the top ten. The genes are TRBV5-1 and TRBJ2-4, with D perhaps matching TRBD1 (5 bases). The sequenced material came from peripheral blood. This TCR came from a man aged 50 or older who had recovered from COVID-19. CDR3 amino acids: CASSPTQEAKNIQYF. Written as DNA, the CDR3 is TGCGCCAGCAGCCCAACACAGGAGGCCAAAAACATTCAGTACTTC.